Below are 20 T cell receptor beta chains sequenced from a single sample in a study of Ad26.COV2.S vaccination and SARS-CoV-2 variants. TCRdb's copy holds only in-frame clones and misses some; the assay was immunoSEQ multiplex PCR. The sample includes 350,000 to 450,000 clones, 83% seen only once; the top ten take approximately 7.8%. Sample treatment: 15 to 20 received Ad26.COV2.S at low or high dose, single or two shots; 5 received placebo; per-sample allocation not given. On day 63 after the first injection, vaccine and placebo recipients gave samples. The material was peripheral blood, obtained in a trial of Ad26.COV2.S vaccine versus placebo. The receptors derive from a person between 18 and 65 years old who received the Ad26.COV2.S COVID-19 vaccine or a placebo.

The chain combines TRBV7-2 with TRBJ1-4; 7 bases fit TRBD1. The V gene's germline CDR1 is SGHTA and CDR2 FQGNSA. CDR3 length: 16 residues. V shed 6 bases and J 2 bases; nucleotides not matched to a gene: 9. CDR3 DNA: TGTGCCAGCAGTCTGACAGGGCCGACGACTAATGAAAAACTGTTTTTT. Translated, it gives CASSLTGPTTNEKLFF.

This clone was found a few times. The chain couples TRBV27 to TRBJ1-2; D unresolved. V was cut by 10 bases and J by 5 bases, with 17 bases left in between. Germline V gives CDR1 MNHEY, CDR2 SMNVEV (reference sequence). CDR3 length: 13 amino acids. The CDR3 here is CAIRMVVPYGYTF. The CDR3 nucleotides are TGTGCCATCCGTATGGTGGTCCCATATGGCTACACCTTC.

This clone appeared a single time. The chain combines TRBV5-1 with TRBJ2-7; possible D gene TRBD1, 6 bases. Germline assignment: CDR1 SGHRS and CDR2 YFSETQ. The germline V and J ends were trimmed by 4 bases and 4 bases, with 18 bases remaining between them. The CDR3 is 15 amino acids. The CDR3 nucleotides read TGCGCCAGCAGCCCAAATACCCTACAGGGATACGAGCAGTACTTC. It translates to CASSPNTLQGYEQYF. Drawing the rest from reference TRBV5-1 and TRBJ2-7, the complete variable domain is KAGVTQTPRYLIKTRGQQVTLSCSPISGHRSVSWYQQTPGQGLQFLFEYFSETQRNKGNFPGRFSGRQFSNSRSEMNVSTLELGDSALYLCASSPNTLQGYEQYFGPGTRLTVT.

The sample holds a few counts of this clone. The chain is built from TRBV4-1 and TRBJ2-2; unclear D gene. This CDR3 has 16 amino acids. Trimming stripped 1 base from V and 6 bases from J, with 15 bases between. CDR1 and CDR2 (germline): MGHRA, YSYEKL. The CDR3 bases are TGCGCCAGCAGCCAAGTTGCAGCAATTCGGTCCGGGGAGCTGTTTTTT. Protein product: CASSQVAAIRSGELFF.

This clone was observed a few times. This chain joins TRBV10-1 and TRBJ2-5; TRBD2 aligns across 9 bases. V shed 5 bases and J 4 bases; nucleotides not matched to a gene: 2. This CDR3 is built from 13 residues. Germline CDR1 and CDR2: WNHNN and SYGVQD (reference sequence). This CDR3 is CASSPSGAETQYF. CDR3 bases: TGCGCCAGCAGTCCTAGCGGGGCAGAGACCCAGTACTTC.

The chain links TRBV30 to TRBJ2-7; D gene unclear. The CDR3 is 14 residues long. Trimming pared 4 bases from V and 0 bases from J, leaving 13 bases between. CDR1 and CDR2 (germline): GTSNPN, SVGIG (reference sequence). CDR3 bases: TGTGCCTGGAAGTGGACGGTATACTCCTACGAGCAGTACTTC. As protein: CAWKWTVYSYEQYF. Full variable domain (rest looked up from reference TRBV30 and TRBJ2-7): SQTIHQWPATLVQPVGSPLSLECTVEGTSNPNLYWYRQAAGRGLQLLFYSVGIGQISSEVPQNLSASRPQDRQFILSSKKLLLSDSGFYLCAWKWTVYSYEQYFGPGTRLTVT.

This chain connects TRBV15 to TRBJ2-7, with no clear D. The CDR3 runs to 16 residues. V lost 0 bases, J lost 3 bases, and 15 bases lay in between. Looked up from germline, CDR1 is LNHNV and CDR2 is YYDKDF (reference sequence). CDR3 protein: CATSRDRLEMGYEQYF. CDR3 bases: TGTGCCACCAGCAGAGATCGCTTGGAGATGGGCTACGAGCAGTACTTC.

This rearrangement joins TRBV7-2 to TRBJ2-5; the match to TRBD1 covers 9 bases. There are 14 residues in the CDR3. The germline gives CDR1 SGHTA, CDR2 FQGNSA. V lost 5 bases to trimming and J lost 7 bases; unmatched junction nucleotides: 8. Here the CDR3 reads CASSPGQGWGTQYF. CDR3 DNA sequence: TGTGCCAGCAGCCCGGGACAGGGCTGGGGGACCCAGTACTTC.

The V gene is TRBV19, the J gene TRBJ2-5; tentative D call: TRBD2 (5 bases). Per the germline V gene, CDR1 is LNHDA and CDR2 is SQIVND (reference sequence). Trimming removed 4 bases at V and 5 bases at J, with 8 bases between. The CDR3 runs to 12 residues. CDR3 nucleotides: TGTGCCAGTAGTAGGACTGGGGAGACCCAGTACTTC. It encodes CASSRTGETQYF.

The chain joins TRBV12-3 or TRBV12-4 to TRBJ2-6; D unclear. Trimming took 5 bases from V and 7 from J, leaving 9 bases between them. The CDR3 has 13 amino acids. This chain's CDR3 is CASSPLGANVLTF. The CDR3 DNA is TGTGCCAGCAGTCCGCTAGGTGCCAACGTCCTGACTTTC.

The J gene is TRBJ1-2, the V gene TRBV19, with D unclear. The CDR3 runs to 13 residues. The V end was cut by 1 base, the J end by 3 bases, with 6 bases between. Germline CDR1 reads LNHDA; CDR2 reads SQIVND (reference sequence). The CDR3 loop reads CASSIGRYYGYTF. CDR3 DNA sequence: TGTGCCAGTAGTATAGGACGGTACTATGGCTACACCTTC.

The chain combines TRBV19 with TRBJ2-3; D not certain. V shed 4 bases and J shed 1 base, with 6 bases lying between them. Germline V gene sequence: CDR1 LNHDA, CDR2 SQIVND (reference sequence). The CDR3 runs 13 residues. CDR3 residues: CASSTRGTDTQYF. CDR3 in DNA: TGTGCCAGTAGTACTCGGGGCACAGATACGCAGTATTTT.

The rearrangement links TRBV25-1 to TRBJ2-7; D is uncertain. The V end was cut by 3 bases, the J end by 6 bases, with 15 bases between. The CDR3 is made up of 14 amino acids. The V gene's germline CDR1 is MGHDK and CDR2 SYGVNS. The CDR3 region is CASSDEIVWSEQYF. Written as DNA, the CDR3 is TGTGCCAGCAGTGATGAGATCGTCTGGAGCGAGCAGTACTTC.

The chain links TRBV30 to TRBJ2-3; TRBD2 is a possible D gene (5 bases). The CDR3 consists of 15 residues. Germline loops: CDR1 GTSNPN, CDR2 SVGIG (reference sequence). V was clipped by 2 bases and J by 3 bases, with 15 bases between them. CDR3 residues: CAWSPDGIGTDTQYF. The CDR3 bases are TGTGCCTGGAGTCCGGACGGGATAGGGACAGATACGCAGTATTTT.

The gene calls are TRBV5-4 and TRBJ1-2, with TRBD1 identical over 7 bases. V was clipped by 1 base and J by 4 bases; unmatched bases: 4. Germline CDR1 is SGHNT and CDR2 is YYREEE (reference sequence). This CDR3 is built from 14 residues. Here the CDR3 reads CASSLTRGPYGYTF. The DNA for the CDR3 is TGTGCCAGCAGCTTGACGAGGGGGCCCTATGGCTACACCTTC.

This rearrangement joins TRBV9 to TRBJ1-2, with TRBD1 matching 8 bases. V shed 4 bases, J shed 4 bases, and the junction held 3 bases outside the gene matches. The CDR3 contains 13 residues. Germline CDR1 and CDR2: SGDLS and YYNGEE. Here the CDR3 DNA reads TGTGCCAGCAGCTACGACAGGGGCTATGGCTACACCTTC. Amino acids: CASSYDRGYGYTF.

The chain combines TRBV19 with TRBJ2-1; 7 bases align to TRBD2. Germline CDR1 is LNHDA and CDR2 is SQIVND (reference sequence). The CDR3 has 15 residues. Trimming cost V 6 bases and J 2 bases; bases outside gene matches: 7. For the CDR3, the DNA is TGTGCCAGTAGCCCCCTAGCGGAAGCCTACAATGAGCAGTTCTTC. Encoded protein: CASSPLAEAYNEQFF.

CDR3 DNA: TGTGCCTGGAGTAGGCTTAATCAGCCCCAGCATTTT. This codes for CAWSRLNQPQHF. The chain has TRBV30 and TRBJ1-5; unclear D gene. CDR3 length equals 12 residues. Trimming shortened V by 2 bases and J by 4 bases, and 6 bases separated the two germline ends. From germline, CDR1 is GTSNPN and CDR2 SVGIG (reference sequence).

The chain has TRBV7-2 and TRBJ1-2; D uncertain. Trimming stripped 5 bases from V and 0 bases from J, with 13 bases between. The CDR3 loop spans 15 amino acids. CDR1 is SGHTA, CDR2 FQGNSA, per germline. The CDR3 region is CASSPNTFSNYGYTF. The CDR3 DNA sequence: TGTGCCAGCAGCCCCAACACCTTCTCTAACTATGGCTACACCTTC.

V and J are TRBV12-3 or TRBV12-4 and TRBJ1-5; perhaps TRBD1 as D (6 bases). The germline V and J ends were trimmed by 8 bases and 4 bases, with 12 bases remaining between them. The CDR3 length is 13 residues. The CDR3, as DNA: TGTGCCAGCTCCAAGGGGGGGAATCAGCCCCAGCATTTT. Translated, it gives CASSKGGNQPQHF.